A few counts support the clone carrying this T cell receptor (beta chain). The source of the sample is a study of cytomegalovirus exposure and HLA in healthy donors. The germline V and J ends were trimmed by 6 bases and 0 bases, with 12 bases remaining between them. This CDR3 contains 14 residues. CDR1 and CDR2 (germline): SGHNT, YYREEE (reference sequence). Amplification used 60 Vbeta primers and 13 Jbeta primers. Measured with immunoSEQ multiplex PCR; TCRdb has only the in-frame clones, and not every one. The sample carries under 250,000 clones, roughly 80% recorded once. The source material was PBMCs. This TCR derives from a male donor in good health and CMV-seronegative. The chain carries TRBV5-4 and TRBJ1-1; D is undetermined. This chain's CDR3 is CASTSTGMNTEAFF. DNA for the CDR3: TGTGCCAGCACTTCGACGGGAATGAACACTGAAGCTTTCTTT.